These 22 T cell receptor beta chains came from one sample sequenced in a study of PD-1 blockade in mismatch repair-deficient tumors. The protocol was immunoSEQ multiplex PCR, while the TCRdb copy is restricted to in-frame clones and leaves out a portion. The sample comprises about 67,000 clones, approximately 82% of which are singletons, and roughly 6% rests with the top ten. The sequencing used peripheral blood, collected 2 weeks after starting pembrolizumab. The receptors originated from an adult with mismatch repair-deficient cancer.

In its sample, this clone was seen once. The V call is TRBV7-9, the J call TRBJ1-1; D is unclear. The germline V gene encodes CDR1 SEHNR and CDR2 FQNEAQ (reference sequence). V was trimmed by 0 bases and J by 0 bases, leaving 5 bases between them. CDR3 length: 14 amino acids. The CDR3 coding sequence is TGTGCCAGCAGCTTAGCACTCATGAACACTGAAGCTTTCTTT. As protein: CASSLALMNTEAFF.

This clone was observed once. The chain recombines TRBV9 with TRBJ1-5; tentatively, D is TRBD1 (6 bases). Germline CDR1 SGDLS, CDR2 YYNGEE. The CDR3 totals 15 residues. Trimming shortened V by 0 bases and J by 4 bases, and 11 bases separated the two germline ends. The CDR3 loop is CASSVDGQGNQPQHF. DNA for the CDR3: TGTGCCAGCAGCGTAGACGGGCAGGGGAATCAGCCCCAGCATTTT.

The chain joins TRBV11-3 to TRBJ2-5; 7 bases are a match to TRBD1. The V and J ends lost 3 bases and 2 bases, in that order; junction bases with no gene match: 3. Germline V gene data show CDR1 as SGHNT and CDR2 as YENEEA. The CDR3 covers 14 residues. The CDR3 loop reads CASSFRQGQETQYF. CDR3 in DNA: TGTGCCAGCAGCTTTCGACAGGGACAAGAGACCCAGTACTTC.

This clone was detected only a few times. This sequence joins TRBV6-1 and TRBJ1-4; 8 bases map to TRBD1. CDR1 and CDR2 (germline): MNHNS, SASEGT. The CDR3 runs 16 residues. The trim removed 0 bases at V and 3 bases at J, leaving 3 bases unmatched. CDR3 protein: CASSEAQGAANEKLFF. DNA for the CDR3: TGTGCCAGCAGTGAAGCGCAGGGGGCAGCTAATGAAAAACTGTTTTTT.

This chain uses TRBV7-8 with TRBJ2-3; TRBD2 is a possible D gene (5 bases). This CDR3 comprises 15 residues. The ends were cut back, 3 bases at V and 2 bases at J, with 12 bases in the middle. Looked up from germline, CDR1 is SGHVS and CDR2 is FQNEAQ. CDR3 sequence: CASSLYTDYTDTQYF. Written as DNA, the CDR3 is TGTGCCAGCAGCTTGTACACAGACTACACAGATACGCAGTATTTT.

This chain uses TRBV19 with TRBJ1-5, with D possibly matching TRBD1 (6 bases). The germline V gene has CDR1 LNHDA and CDR2 SQIVND (reference sequence). The CDR3 spans 14 residues. V lost 1 base and J 9 bases, leaving 13 bases between the germline ends. CDR3 coding DNA: TGTGCCAGTAGTATAGGGGACAAGGGCTCGCCCCAGCATTTT. The encoded protein is CASSIGDKGSPQHF.

The chain couples TRBV7-3 to TRBJ1-2, with D uncertain. The CDR3 has 13 residues. Germline assignment: CDR1 SGHTA and CDR2 FQGTGA. Trimming removed 3 bases from V and 6 bases from J, with 11 bases in between. CDR3 amino acids: CASSFTRVDGYTF. The DNA of the CDR3 is TGTGCCAGCAGCTTTACACGCGTTGATGGCTACACCTTC. Using reference TRBV7-3 and TRBJ1-2 for the parts outside the CDR3, the full variable domain is GAGVSQTPSNKVTEKGKYVELRCDPISGHTALYWYRQSLGQGPEFLIYFQGTGAADDSGLPNDRFFAVRPEGSVSTLKIQRTERGDSAVYLCASSFTRVDGYTFGSGTRLTVV.

V usage is TRBV6-6 and J usage is TRBJ2-7, with 7 bases matching TRBD1. This CDR3 is built from 15 residues. Germline assignment: CDR1 MNHNY and CDR2 SVGAGI (reference sequence). The V segment lost 3 bases and the J segment 3 bases; nucleotides outside the gene matches: 8. CDR3 DNA sequence: TGTGCCAGCAGTTATAAACGGGACAGAGACTACGAGCAGTACTTC. Its translation: CASSYKRDRDYEQYF.

CDR3 loop: CAIRGTSGPYEQYF. The CDR3 DNA reads as TGTGCCATCAGAGGGACTAGCGGTCCCTACGAGCAGTACTTC. The V and J genes are TRBV10-3 and TRBJ2-7; 11 nucleotides line up with TRBD2. Germline V CDR1 and CDR2: ENHRY, SYGVKD. The length of the CDR3 is 14 residues. Trimming at V came to 6 bases and at J to 2 bases, leaving 3 bases not matched to a gene.

The chain has TRBV7-6 and TRBJ1-1; D gene ambiguous. With 5 bases removed from V and 2 bases from J, the gap between germline ends came to 15 bases. In germline, CDR1 is SGHVS, CDR2 FNYEAQ. CDR3 size: 15 residues. CDR3 protein: CASSLEVGPNTEAFF. Here the CDR3 DNA reads TGTGCCAGCAGCCTAGAGGTAGGGCCAAACACTGAAGCTTTCTTT.

V usage is TRBV5-1 and J usage is TRBJ1-2; no clear D. V lost 0 bases and J 8 bases, leaving 11 bases between the germline ends. Germline CDR1 and CDR2: SGHRS and YFSETQ. This CDR3 region has 13 residues. The CDR3 protein is CASSLESAKGYTF. CDR3 nucleotide sequence: TGCGCCAGCAGCTTGGAGTCGGCGAAAGGCTACACCTTC.

The chain combines TRBV18 with TRBJ2-7, with 11 bases aligning to TRBD1. Germline V lookup: CDR1 KGHSH, CDR2 LQKENI. CDR3 length: 16 amino acids. The V segment lost 5 bases and the J segment 3 bases; nucleotides outside the gene matches: 9. The chain's CDR3 is CASSSGQGGFIYEQYF. CDR3 bases: TGTGCCAGCTCATCGGGACAGGGGGGATTTATCTACGAGCAGTACTTC.

The count of this clone is one. The rearrangement joins TRBV7-8 to TRBJ2-3, with TRBD2 matching over 16 bases. The CDR3 length is 16 residues. Trimming at V came to 5 bases and at J to 7 bases, leaving 6 bases not matched to a gene. CDR1 is SGHVS and CDR2 is FQNEAQ in the germline V gene. The CDR3 DNA sequence: TGTGCCAGCAGCCCACAGGGACTAGCGGGAGGGAATACGCAGTATTTT. It specifies CASSPQGLAGGNTQYF.

As regards this clone: One end of the junction fails to match germline, which may point to a read error. The genes are TRBV7-7 and TRBJ2-5; D is unresolved. Per the germline V gene, CDR1 is SSHAT and CDR2 is FNYEAQ (reference sequence). The CDR3 is made up of 13 amino acids. CDR3 sequence (DNA): TGTGCTAGCAGCTTAGAGGCCCAAGAGACCCAGTACTTC. Translating it yields CASSLEAQETQYF.

In this sample, this clone turned up a few times. The chain joins TRBV5-1 to TRBJ2-7; 11 nucleotides agree with TRBD2. The CDR3 has 16 amino acids. V trimming: 4 bases; J trimming: 5 bases; junction bases outside the gene matches: 11. Germline lookup yields CDR1 SGHRS and CDR2 YFSETQ. For the CDR3, the DNA is TGCGCCAGCAGCAAAGCGGATAGCGGGAGGGCAGACGAGCAGTACTTC. Translating gives CASSKADSGRADEQYF.

J is TRBJ2-5 and V is TRBV28; D possibly corresponds to TRBD2 (6 bases). From germline, CDR1 is MDHEN and CDR2 SYDVKM. V lost 2 bases to trimming and J lost 5 bases, with 12 bases between them. The CDR3 totals 14 residues. The CDR3 sequence is CASSLGSGGETQYF. The DNA for the CDR3 is TGTGCCAGCAGTTTAGGTAGCGGAGGGGAGACCCAGTACTTC.

This clone was observed at least ten times. The chain employs TRBV30 and TRBJ1-3; D gene ambiguous. The CDR3 has 14 amino acids. Germline lookup yields CDR1 GTSNPN and CDR2 SVGIG (reference sequence). The germline V and J ends were trimmed by 1 base and 1 base, with 8 bases remaining between them. The CDR3 DNA is TGTGCCTGGAGTGGGACTCTTTCTGGAAACACCATATATTTT. Its translation: CAWSGTLSGNTIYF.

J is TRBJ2-1 and V is TRBV6-5, with D unclear. Looked up from germline, CDR1 is MNHEY and CDR2 is SVGAGI. V lost 0 bases and J 9 bases, leaving 6 bases between the germline ends. The CDR3 sequence is 12 residues long. The CDR3 DNA is TGTGCCAGCAGTTACTCCGGCTTTGAGCAGTTCTTC. Amino acids: CASSYSGFEQFF.

The genes are TRBV11-2 and TRBJ2-7; the D gene is possibly TRBD2 (6 bases). This CDR3 is built from 14 residues. Germline CDR1 reads SGHAT; CDR2 reads FQNNGV. Trimming cost V 5 bases and J 2 bases, with 13 bases left between them. DNA of the CDR3: TGTGCCAGCAGCCTCTGGCGGGGTACCTACGAGCAGTACTTC. It yields the protein CASSLWRGTYEQYF.

The genes are TRBV9 and TRBJ2-3, with a weak D call TRBD2 (5 bases). CDR1 is SGDLS and CDR2 is YYNGEE in the germline V gene. The length of the CDR3 is 16 residues. V was clipped by 3 bases and J by 1 base, with 15 bases between them. CDR3 nucleotides: TGTGCCAGCAGCGCCCTCGAGGGATGGGGCACAGATACGCAGTATTTT. This sequence encodes CASSALEGWGTDTQYF.

The chain employs TRBV6-5 and TRBJ2-1, with a possible D match to TRBD2 (6 bases). Trimming cost V 6 bases and J 8 bases, with 20 bases left between them. CDR3 size: 15 residues. Germline V gives CDR1 MNHEY, CDR2 SVGAGI. CDR3 DNA sequence: TGTGCCAGCAGCCCGGCCCGGGAGTGGGTCGATGAGCAGTTCTTC. It is translated as CASSPAREWVDEQFF.

V and J are TRBV5-1 and TRBJ2-1; 7 positions agree with TRBD2. The CDR3 is made up of 15 amino acids. The junction had 0 bases not matched to a gene; V was cut back by 0 bases and J by 0 bases. Germline V gene sequence: CDR1 SGHRS, CDR2 YFSETQ. DNA for the CDR3: TGCGCCAGCAGCTTGGGGACTAGCTCCTACAATGAGCAGTTCTTC. Translation gives CASSLGTSSYNEQFF.